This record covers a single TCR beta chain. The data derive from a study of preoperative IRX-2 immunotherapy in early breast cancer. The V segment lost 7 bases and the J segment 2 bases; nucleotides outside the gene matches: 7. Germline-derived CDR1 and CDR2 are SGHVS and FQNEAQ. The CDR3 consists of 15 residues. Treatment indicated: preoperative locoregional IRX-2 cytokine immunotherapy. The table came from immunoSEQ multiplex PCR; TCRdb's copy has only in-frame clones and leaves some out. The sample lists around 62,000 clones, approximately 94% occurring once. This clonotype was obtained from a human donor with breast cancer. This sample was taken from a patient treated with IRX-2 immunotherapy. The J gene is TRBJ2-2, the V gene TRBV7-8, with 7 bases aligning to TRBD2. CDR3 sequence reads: CASTSQRENTGELFF. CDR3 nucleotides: TGTGCCAGCACCAGTCAGCGGGAAAACACCGGGGAGCTGTTTTTT.